This TCR beta chain was obtained from a study of blood T cell repertoires in COVID-19 (dated by TCRdb to 2020 to 2021). About the full investigation: Collaborator samples came from the United States, Italy and Spain and covered acute and convalescent phases of COVID-19. The samples were drawn from the first 160 participants of the ongoing ImmuneRACE study and from 1,254 subjects provided by 6 global collaborators. Where available, HLA class I and class II types were obtained from metadata supplied by the sample provider rather than from assay-based typing. A freely available public database, intended as a resource for researchers studying the immune response to SARS-CoV-2, is where the repertoires were released. Sample metadata almost always included a de-identified subject ID, COVID-19 status, age in years and sex. The prospective study material was composed of cDNA or gDNA derived from T cells, B-cell-depleted T cells, or PBMCs. Deeply sampled blood TCRbeta repertoires from subjects exposed to, actively infected with, or recovered from COVID-19 were included in the dataset.

This clone was picked up a small number of times. This receptor's antigen is unknown. Base qualities are not at hand, and no much larger clone is one base apart. The paper as a whole reports these results and caveats: The amount of clinical and demographic metadata varied by source and participant and was provided uncurated.

The immunoSEQ Assay, a bias-controlled multiplex PCR, was used to amplify TCRbeta CDR3 regions from genomic DNA. In the paper's pipeline: Within the assay, amplification of reference gene primers was used to estimate how many nucleated cells each sample contained. Sequence reads were collapsed and filtered to measure the absolute abundance of every unique TCRbeta CDR3 rearrangement. For each sample, productive Simpson clonality was calculated as the square root of Simpson's diversity index over productive rearrangements. TCRdb provides this immuneACCESS table in a form limited to in-frame rearrangements. Some clones are lacking; in checked studies, under half of them reflect an unresolved V gene, and why the rest are absent is not known. V and J calls and clone size come straight from that table; D and trimming were deduced from the DNA. This sample lists about 170,000 clones; 83% were detected once. The ten most abundant clones make up about 2.1% of the sample.

The collaborating institutions used their own protocols to collect whole blood in K2EDTA tubes. Collaborator samples were shipped for TCRbeta analysis as frozen whole blood, isolated PBMCs, or DNA extracted from either sample type. Via the germline V gene, CDR1 is SGDLS and CDR2 YYNGEE. For this chain, trimming is 4 bases at the V end and 6 bases at the J end, and the number of junction bases without a gene match is 10. Counted from cysteine to phenylalanine, this CDR3 has 15 amino acids. Of all the DNA, just the CDR3 is kept, 45 bases in frame from base 1. The receptor comes from an elderly woman with acute or convalescent COVID-19. Sequencing input: peripheral blood. Recombination linked TRBV9 to TRBJ1-1; 9 of the junction bases match TRBD1. The base sequence is TGTGCCAGCAGCCCAGGGACAGGGAGGAATTCTGAAGCTTTCTTT. This encodes CASSPGTGRNSEAFF.